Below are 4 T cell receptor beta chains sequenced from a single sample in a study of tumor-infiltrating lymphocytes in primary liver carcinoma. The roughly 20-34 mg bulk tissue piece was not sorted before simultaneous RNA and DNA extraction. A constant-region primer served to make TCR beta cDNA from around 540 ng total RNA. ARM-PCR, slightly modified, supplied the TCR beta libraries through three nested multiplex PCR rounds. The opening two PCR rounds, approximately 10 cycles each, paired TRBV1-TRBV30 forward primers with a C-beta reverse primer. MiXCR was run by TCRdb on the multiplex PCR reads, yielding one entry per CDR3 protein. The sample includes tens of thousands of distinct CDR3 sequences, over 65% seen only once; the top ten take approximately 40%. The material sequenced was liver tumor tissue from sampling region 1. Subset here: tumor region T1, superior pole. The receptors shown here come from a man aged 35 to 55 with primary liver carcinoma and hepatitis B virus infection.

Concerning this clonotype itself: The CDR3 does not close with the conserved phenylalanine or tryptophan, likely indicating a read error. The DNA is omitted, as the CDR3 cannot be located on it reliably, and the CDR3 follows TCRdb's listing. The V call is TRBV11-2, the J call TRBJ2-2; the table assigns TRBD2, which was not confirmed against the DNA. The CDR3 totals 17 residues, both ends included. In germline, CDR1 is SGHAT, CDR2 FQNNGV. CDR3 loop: CVSSLVLGGANTGELSS.

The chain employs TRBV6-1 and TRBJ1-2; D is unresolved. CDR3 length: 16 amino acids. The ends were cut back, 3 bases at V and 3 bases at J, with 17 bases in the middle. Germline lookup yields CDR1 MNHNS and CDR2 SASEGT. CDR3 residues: CASSDCVGGPDYGYTF. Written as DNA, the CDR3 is TGTGCCAGCAGTGACTGTGTCGGCGGACCTGACTATGGCTACACCTTC.

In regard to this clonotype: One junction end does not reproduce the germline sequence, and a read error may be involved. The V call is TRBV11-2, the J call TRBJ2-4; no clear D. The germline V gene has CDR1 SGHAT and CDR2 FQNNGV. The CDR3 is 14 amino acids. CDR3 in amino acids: CANSLDGTKNIQYF. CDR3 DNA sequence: TGTGCCAACAGCTTAGACGGTACCAAAAACATCCAGTACTTC.

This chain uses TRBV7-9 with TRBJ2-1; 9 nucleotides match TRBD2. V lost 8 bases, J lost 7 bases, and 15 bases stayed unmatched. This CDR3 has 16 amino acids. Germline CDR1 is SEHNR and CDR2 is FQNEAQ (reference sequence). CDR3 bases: TGTGCCAGCGGCCCTATTAGCGGGAGTGGGAAGAATGAGCAGTTCTTC. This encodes CASGPISGSGKNEQFF.